This T cell receptor (beta chain) was documented in a study of blood T cells in healthy people across ages. Broader study findings: Versus aged donors, long-lived donors had higher diversity and more naive CD4+ cells. A conclusive naive versus antigen-experienced comparison was prevented by the unsorted PBMCs.

For the second PCR, which ran for about 6 to 11 cycles, a sample-barcoded 5' primer and a J-beta primer mix were used. MiXCR, run by TCRdb on the 5' RACE reads, gives a single entry per CDR3 protein. The sample gives 450,000 to 600,000 distinct CDR3 sequences, about 27% of which show up once; approximately 3.5% is in the top ten. To note about this clonotype: Its antigen is not identified.

The V gene's germline CDR1 is KGHDR and CDR2 SFDVKD. The CDR3 runs to 17 residues. With V trimmed by 2 bases and J by 4 bases, 8 bases remained unmatched. These data were likewise used in another study, on T cells of mothers and their children. That report adds: In unrelated and related pairs, TCR recombination output is shaped in a similar way by thymic selection.

The genes are TRBV24-1 and TRBJ2-2; 8 bases are shared with TRBD2. The specimen was blood. The TCR originated in a boy between 2 and 10 years old in good health. CDR3 sequence reads: CATSDSRSGAFTGELFF. In nucleotides, the CDR3 is TGTGCCACCAGTGATTCCCGTAGCGGGGCCTTCACCGGGGAGCTGTTTTTT.